Sequencing of this TCR beta chain was carried out in a study of shared clonotypes between healthy human individuals. Study conclusions and caveats: Enrolling few donors narrowed the genetic and exposure-history diversity that was represented. Although depth was large, rarefaction showed that sequencing of the sorted subsets was incomplete. Sharing across four donors was highest in naive CD4 (roughly 5%) and lowest in memory CD8 (approximately 0.4%).

Naive CD8 cells, CD45RO-negative and positively selected for CCR7, excluded terminally differentiated effector memory CD45RA+ cells. Donors comprised healthy HIV-negative adults lacking recent acute infections or vaccinations. TCRdb's table, derived via immunoSEQ multiplex PCR, lists solely in-frame clones and lacks some. The sample has about 700,000 clones; around 92% are singletons. Points on this clone: Its specificity is not known.

Germline assignment: CDR1 SGHTA and CDR2 FQGTGA. The germline V and J ends were trimmed by 5 bases and 5 bases, with 12 bases remaining between them. The CDR3 totals 13 residues. The chain uses TRBV7-3 and TRBJ1-1, with D hard to call. This receptor was taken from a man between 25 and 39 years old in good health. The sample was naive CD8+ T cells sorted from blood. CDR3: CASSLETFTEAFF. CDR3 in DNA: TGTGCCAGCAGCCTAGAGACTTTTACTGAAGCTTTCTTT.